This TCR beta chain was recorded in a study of cytomegalovirus exposure and HLA in healthy donors. About the research overall: In an earlier analysis, approximately 120 million unique TCR beta sequences were found from approximately 190 million T cells. Study-level findings and limits: What a later analysis reportedly showed was that an Asian-associated ancestry cluster had fewer N-insertions than the approximately 700-donor mean. Later analysis suggested links between common viral pathogens and several top significant clusters.

Germline lookup yields CDR1 MNHEY and CDR2 SMNVEV (reference sequence). This CDR3 region has 17 residues. V dropped 4 bases and J dropped 0 bases, with 16 bases sitting between them. The PCR had 60 Vbeta and 13 Jbeta primers. Assay used: immunoSEQ multiplex PCR; TCRdb lists only in-frame clones, some missing. Altogether under 200,000 clones are present, roughly four fifths being singletons, with the ten largest covering 2.5% to 3%. Comments on this clone: Its antigen is unidentified.

Sequencing was carried out using PBMCs. This TCR derives from a woman in her fifties or sixties in good health and CMV-seropositive. The gene calls are TRBV27 and TRBJ2-1, with D maybe TRBD2 (5 bases). Written as DNA, the CDR3 is TGTGCCAGCAGTTCGAGGACTGTTACGCACTCCTACAATGAGCAGTTCTTC. Residues: CASSSRTVTHSYNEQFF.